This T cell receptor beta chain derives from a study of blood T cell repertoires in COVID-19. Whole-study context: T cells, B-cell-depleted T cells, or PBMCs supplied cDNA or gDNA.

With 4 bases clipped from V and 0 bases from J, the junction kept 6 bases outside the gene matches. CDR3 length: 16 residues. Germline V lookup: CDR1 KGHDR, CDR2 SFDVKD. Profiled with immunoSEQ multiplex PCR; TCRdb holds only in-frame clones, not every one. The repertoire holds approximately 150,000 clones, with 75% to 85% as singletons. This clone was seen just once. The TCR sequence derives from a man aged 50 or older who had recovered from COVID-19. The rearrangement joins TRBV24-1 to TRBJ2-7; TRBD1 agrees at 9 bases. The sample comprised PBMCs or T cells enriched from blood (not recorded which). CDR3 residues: CATSDPGQGLSYEQYF. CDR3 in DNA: TGTGCCACCAGTGACCCGGGACAGGGCCTCTCCTACGAGCAGTACTTC.